One sample yielded the 32 T cell receptor beta chains listed below, sequenced in a study of spatial heterogeneity in lung cancer. Time point meaning: sample taken at primary tumor resection. TCRdb passed the 5' RACE reads through MiXCR, listing each CDR3 protein once. Among under 800 distinct CDR3 sequences listed, 31% were seen once. The sample consisted of normal lung tissue next to the tumor, taken at surgery. These receptor sequences come from a male donor with early-stage non-small cell lung cancer.

On this clonotype: This beta chain lies outside the target of a library built for alpha chains; its clone size means little. This chain connects TRBV5-1 to TRBJ2-5; the D gene is possibly TRBD1 (6 bases). Trimming left V 0 bases short and J 5 bases short, with 14 bases between. Germline CDR1 is SGHRS and CDR2 is YFSETQ. The CDR3 runs 15 residues. The CDR3 DNA is TGCGCCAGCAGCTTGGGAACAGGGACCGGGGAGACCCAGTACTTC. Translated, it gives CASSLGTGTGETQYF.

A note on this clonotype: This beta chain is an off-target read within a library intended for alpha chains, so its frequency means little. V is TRBV20-1 and J is TRBJ2-3; 8 nucleotides line up with TRBD1. From germline, CDR1 is DFQATT and CDR2 SNEGSKA (reference sequence). Losses at the gene ends were 1 base for V and 4 bases for J; bases not matched to a gene: 4. This CDR3 region has 14 residues. In DNA form, the CDR3 reads TGCAGTGCTAGAGGGGACAGGCCTGCAGATACGCAGTATTTT. Translating gives CSARGDRPADTQYF.

About this clonotype: This beta chain represents an off-target read in a library built for alpha chains; its size is of limited meaning. The chain couples TRBV5-1 to TRBJ2-2; D is perhaps TRBD2 (5 bases). This CDR3 is built from 14 residues. The germline V and J ends were trimmed by 2 bases and 6 bases, with 11 bases remaining between them. The germline gives CDR1 SGHRS, CDR2 YFSETQ. In DNA form, the CDR3 reads TGCGCCAGCAGCTTACTGGAGGTTTCCGGGGAGCTGTTTTTT. Translated, it gives CASSLLEVSGELFF.

About this clonotype: Little can be read into the size of this beta chain, an off-target read in a library designed for alpha chains. The chain joins TRBV7-9 to TRBJ2-5, with D possibly called TRBD1 or TRBD2 (5 bases each). Trimming pared 5 bases from V and 2 bases from J, leaving 12 bases between. This CDR3 has 14 amino acids. The V gene's germline CDR1 is SEHNR and CDR2 FQNEAQ (reference sequence). CDR3 coding DNA: TGTGCCAGCAGCCACCGGGACGGACAAGAGACCCAGTACTTC. Protein product: CASSHRDGQETQYF.

Relative to its sample, this clonotype is large. Found in a library prepared for alpha chains, this beta chain is an off-target read, and its abundance has little meaning. This chain links TRBV7-9 with TRBJ2-5; D remains unclear. Trimming left V 2 bases short and J 4 bases short, with 5 bases between. This CDR3 has 12 amino acids. CDR1 is SEHNR and CDR2 is FQNEAQ in the germline V gene (reference sequence). In nucleotides, the CDR3 is TGTGCCAGCAGCTTAATCGCAGAGACCCAGTACTTC. It is translated as CASSLIAETQYF. The entire variable domain, with the rest obtained from reference TRBV7-9 and TRBJ2-5, is as follows: DTGVSQNPRHKITKRGQNVTFRCDPISEHNRLYWYRQTLGQGPEFLTYFQNEAQLEKSRLLSDRFSAERPKGSFSTLEIQRTEQGDSAMYLCASSLIAETQYFGPGTRLLVL.

This clonotype has just a few counts. Little can be read into the size of this beta chain, an off-target read in a library designed for alpha chains. The chain carries TRBV28 and TRBJ2-7, with 8 nucleotides matching TRBD1. The length of the CDR3 is 14 residues. Germline V lookup: CDR1 MDHEN, CDR2 SYDVKM. V gave up 9 bases and J gave up 0 bases; unmatched junction bases: 7. The CDR3 DNA reads TGTGCCAGTACCGGGACAGGAATCTCCTACGAGCAGTACTTC. Its translation is CASTGTGISYEQYF.

This clonotype has just a few counts. In a library made to pick up alpha chains, this beta chain is a stray read with a size that means little. The genes are TRBV5-4 and TRBJ2-3; D is possibly TRBD2 (5 bases). The length of the CDR3 is 16 residues. V was trimmed by 4 bases and J by 2 bases, leaving 17 bases between them. CDR1 SGHNT and CDR2 YYREEE come from the germline V gene (reference sequence). The CDR3 sequence is CASSMTGIRSTDTQYF. CDR3 nucleotides: TGTGCCAGCAGCATGACGGGAATACGGTCCACAGATACGCAGTATTTT. The full variable domain, completed using reference TRBV5-4 and TRBJ2-3, is ETGVTQSPTHLIKTRGQQVTLRCSSQSGHNTVSWYQQALGQGPQFIFQYYREEENGRGNFPPRFSGLQFPNYSSELNVNALELDDSALYLCASSMTGIRSTDTQYFGPGTRLTVL.

This clonotype turned up a few times. This beta chain is an unintended read in a library built for alpha chains; its size means little. J is TRBJ2-2 and V is TRBV3-1; D not certain. Looked up from germline, CDR1 is LGHDT and CDR2 is YNNKEL (reference sequence). The V and J ends lost 5 bases and 2 bases respectively, with 18 bases between them. CDR3 length: 17 residues. CDR3 region: CASSGPLAPGNTGELFF. CDR3 in DNA: TGTGCCAGCAGCGGACCTTTGGCCCCCGGTAACACCGGGGAGCTGTTTTTT.

This clonotype was counted between two and nine times. A library prepared for alpha chains yielded this beta chain as an off-target read; its size is of little meaning. V and J are TRBV5-1 and TRBJ2-1; a weak D match, TRBD2 (6 bases). Between the trimmed V and J ends, which lost 1 base and 0 bases, there was a span of 8 bases. CDR1 SGHRS and CDR2 YFSETQ come from the germline V gene. The CDR3 sequence is 15 residues long. This CDR3 reads CASSLWGDSYNEQFF. CDR3 DNA sequence: TGCGCCAGCAGCTTGTGGGGGGACTCCTACAATGAGCAGTTCTTC. Full variable domain (outside the CDR3, taken from reference TRBV5-1 and TRBJ2-1): KAGVTQTPRYLIKTRGQQVTLSCSPISGHRSVSWYQQTPGQGLQFLFEYFSETQRNKGNFPGRFSGRQFSNSRSEMNVSTLELGDSALYLCASSLWGDSYNEQFFGPGTRLTVL.

By sample fraction, this clonotype is large. This beta chain lies outside the target of a library built for alpha chains; its clone size means little. This rearrangement joins TRBV20-1 to TRBJ2-2; 11 nucleotides match TRBD2. Germline assignment: CDR1 DFQATT and CDR2 SNEGSKA (reference sequence). The CDR3 runs 15 residues. The ends lost 3 bases at V and 4 bases at J; junction bases unmatched: 4. DNA of the CDR3: TGCAGTGCTAGGAGACTAGCGGGAATCACCGGGGAGCTGTTTTTT. Amino acid sequence: CSARRLAGITGELFF.

Notes on this clonotype: As an off-target read in a library built for alpha chains, this beta chain has a frequency of little significance. V is TRBV10-2 and J is TRBJ2-7, with a weak D call TRBD1 (6 bases). Trimming took 6 bases from V and 3 from J, leaving 15 bases between them. The germline V gene encodes CDR1 WSHSY and CDR2 SAAADI. This CDR3 is built from 14 residues. As DNA, the CDR3 is TGCGCCAGCAGGGATCCAGGGGCCCACTACGAGCAGTACTTC. It is translated as CASRDPGAHYEQYF.

About this clonotype itself: Because the library targeted alpha chains, this beta chain is an off-target read whose size means little. In nucleotides, the CDR3 is TGTGCCAGCAGCTTTGGACAGGACACCGGGGAGCTGTTTTTT. Protein product: CASSFGQDTGELFF. The chain has TRBV7-2 and TRBJ2-2, with TRBD1 matching 7 bases. J lost 3 bases, V lost 3 bases, and 1 base had no gene match. Germline values: CDR1 SGHTA, CDR2 FQGNSA. The CDR3 length is 14 residues.

This clonotype was seen a few times. This beta chain lies outside the target of a library built for alpha chains; its clone size means little. The rearrangement uses TRBV7-6 and TRBJ1-1; D is perhaps TRBD1 (5 bases). Trimming pared 3 bases from V and 3 bases from J, leaving 17 bases between. The germline V gene encodes CDR1 SGHVS and CDR2 FNYEAQ. This CDR3 contains 16 residues. Here the CDR3 DNA reads TGTGCCAGCAGCTTGCAGGACATCCTCTTCGACACTGAAGCTTTCTTT. This encodes CASSLQDILFDTEAFF.

Regarding this clonotype: This beta chain is a stray sequence in a library constructed for alpha chains; its clone size is not meaningful. The V and J genes are TRBV29-1 and TRBJ2-5, with 10 bases identical to TRBD2. Trimming removed 7 bases from V and 5 bases from J; junction bases left unmatched: 7. The germline V gene encodes CDR1 SQVTM and CDR2 ANQGSEA. This CDR3 contains 13 residues. CDR3 sequence reads: CSAGAGGGETQYF. CDR3 DNA sequence: TGCAGCGCCGGAGCGGGAGGGGGGGAGACCCAGTACTTC.

Comments on this clonotype: For a library built for alpha chains, this beta chain is a stray read; little rests on its size. The chain couples TRBV5-1 to TRBJ2-7; TRBD2 matches 8 bases. Germline V gene data show CDR1 as SGHRS and CDR2 as YFSETQ. The ends lost 1 base at V and 2 bases at J; junction bases unmatched: 11. CDR3 length: 17 amino acids. This CDR3 is CASSLSRTSPTTYEQYF. In DNA, the CDR3 is TGCGCCAGCAGCTTGAGTAGGACTAGCCCGACCACCTACGAGCAGTACTTC.

Note on this clonotype: This beta chain turned up in a library designed for alpha chains; as an off-target read, its abundance says little. This chain joins TRBV20-1 and TRBJ1-1; D remains ambiguous. V lost 3 bases and J 4 bases, leaving 15 bases between the germline ends. Germline loops: CDR1 DFQATT, CDR2 SNEGSKA (reference sequence). The CDR3 spans 14 residues. This chain's CDR3 is CSASLPGRSTEAFF. In nucleotides, the CDR3 is TGCAGTGCTAGCCTGCCGGGCCGGAGCACTGAAGCTTTCTTT.

In this sample, this clonotype turned up a few times. The library was prepared for alpha chains; this beta chain is a stray read, so its frequency means little. This chain uses TRBV6-1 with TRBJ2-1; 11 bases agree with TRBD2. V trimming: 3 bases; J trimming: 0 bases; junction bases outside the gene matches: 7. This CDR3 has 18 residues. CDR1 MNHNS and CDR2 SASEGT come from the germline V gene. The CDR3 coding sequence is TGTGCCAGCAGTGACCCCGGACTAGCGGGCTTCTCCTACAATGAGCAGTTCTTC. Translation: CASSDPGLAGFSYNEQFF.

Comment on this clonotype: In a library made to pick up alpha chains, this beta chain is a stray read with a size that means little. The chain joins TRBV2 to TRBJ2-7; TRBD1 agrees at 8 bases. V gave up 7 bases and J gave up 6 bases; unmatched junction bases: 5. Germline CDR1 is SNHLY and CDR2 is FYNNEI. CDR3 length: 12 amino acids. CDR3 nucleotides: TGTGCCAGCAATGCAGGGGGCGCCGAGCAGTACTTC. It specifies CASNAGGAEQYF.

By share, this clonotype counts as large. This beta chain is off target for a library built for alpha chains, so its abundance means little. The V and J genes are TRBV27 and TRBJ2-1; D is possibly TRBD2 (6 bases). This CDR3 has 14 amino acids. V was pared by 3 bases and J by 3 bases, with 9 bases between. The germline V gene has CDR1 MNHEY and CDR2 SMNVEV (reference sequence). CDR3 sequence (DNA): TGTGCCAGCAGTTTGGGGGGTAGCTACAATGAGCAGTTCTTC. Residues: CASSLGGSYNEQFF.

This clonotype was detected a few times. This beta chain is off target for a library built for alpha chains, so its abundance means little. The chain is built from TRBV19 and TRBJ2-2, with D possibly called TRBD1 or TRBD2 (6 bases each). Germline assignment: CDR1 LNHDA and CDR2 SQIVND (reference sequence). The CDR3 contains 14 residues. V lost 2 bases to trimming and J lost 6 bases, with 10 bases between them. The DNA for the CDR3 is TGTGCCAGTAGTATATCCGGGGGCTCCGGGGAGCTGTTTTTT. Residues: CASSISGGSGELFF.

Details on this clonotype: This beta chain is an off-target read within a library intended for alpha chains, so its frequency means little. The genes are TRBV12-2 and TRBJ1-2; TRBD1 is the table's D call and was not checked against the DNA. TRBV12-2 is annotated as a pseudogene. This CDR3 has 16 residues. The CDR3 protein is CASRLAHPDRDDGYTF. CDR3 coding DNA: TGTGCAAGTCGCTTAGCCCACCCCGACAGGGACGATGGCTACACCTTC.

As regards this clonotype: The library was prepared for alpha chains; this beta chain is a stray read, so its frequency means little. The chain recombines TRBV19 with TRBJ1-2; possibly TRBD1 for D (5 bases). The CDR3 totals 14 residues. V was shortened by 7 bases and J by 8 bases, with 20 bases between the two germline ends. Germline values: CDR1 LNHDA, CDR2 SQIVND (reference sequence). As DNA, the CDR3 is TGTGCCAGTACCAATTTCGAGGGGATGGACGGCTACACCTTC. Residues: CASTNFEGMDGYTF.

In this sample, this clonotype turned up a few times. This beta chain is an unintended read in a library built for alpha chains; its size means little. The CDR3 loop reads CASSVAGTNPLEQFF. The DNA of the CDR3 is TGTGCCAGCAGCGTAGCTGGGACCAATCCCCTAGAGCAGTTCTTC. The chain combines TRBV9 with TRBJ2-1, with D perhaps being TRBD1 or TRBD2 (5 bases each). Trimming took 0 bases from V and 10 from J, leaving 17 bases between them. The CDR3 contains 15 residues. The V gene's germline CDR1 is SGDLS and CDR2 YYNGEE.

In this sample, this clonotype turned up a few times. This beta chain is a stray read from a library made for alpha chains; its abundance is not meaningful. This sequence joins TRBV24-1 and TRBJ2-1, with 10 bases matching TRBD2. This CDR3 is built from 14 residues. The germline CDR1 and CDR2 sequences are KGHDR and SFDVKD. Germline trimming cut 6 bases from V and 9 bases from J; bases unmatched to any gene: 7. Here the CDR3 DNA reads TGTGCCACCAGTCGGCTAGCGGGAGTGGGTGAGCAGTTCTTC. As protein: CATSRLAGVGEQFF.

This clonotype was observed a few times. The size of this beta chain means little, since it is a stray read in a library made for alpha chains. This rearrangement joins TRBV28 to TRBJ1-4; D call uncertain. This CDR3 contains 12 residues. Germline loops: CDR1 MDHEN, CDR2 SYDVKM. Trimming cost V 4 bases and J 6 bases, with 6 bases left between them. As DNA, the CDR3 is TGTGCCAGCAGTTCGGTTCATGAAAAACTGTTTTTT. As protein: CASSSVHEKLFF.

A word on this clonotype: Found in a library prepared for alpha chains, this beta chain is an off-target read, and its abundance has little meaning. The genes are TRBV9 and TRBJ2-3, with D perhaps TRBD1 or TRBD2 (5 bases each). Germline lookup yields CDR1 SGDLS and CDR2 YYNGEE. The CDR3 sequence is 13 residues long. The germline V and J ends were trimmed by 5 bases and 1 base, with 8 bases remaining between them. The CDR3 DNA follows: TGTGCCAGCAGTGGGGACCGCACAGATACGCAGTATTTT. It specifies CASSGDRTDTQYF.

On this clonotype: This beta chain is an off-target read within a library intended for alpha chains, so its frequency means little. The chain recombines TRBV4-2 with TRBJ2-1; 10 bases fit TRBD2. This CDR3 spans 15 amino acids. Germline CDR1 and CDR2: LGHNA and YNFKEQ. The junction had 10 bases not matched to a gene; V was cut back by 4 bases and J by 10 bases. The CDR3 is CASSPPAGGPREQFF. CDR3 DNA: TGTGCCAGCAGCCCACCAGCGGGGGGGCCTCGGGAGCAGTTCTTC.

This clonotype is large by share. The library was prepared for alpha chains; this beta chain is a stray read, so its frequency means little. This rearrangement joins TRBV6-1 to TRBJ2-2; D uncertain. The V end lost 0 bases, the J end lost 0 bases, and 8 bases lay between the germline ends. Germline V gene data show CDR1 as MNHNS and CDR2 as SASEGT. The CDR3 sequence is 16 residues long. The DNA of the CDR3 is TGTGCCAGCAGTGAAGCTTTAGTGACGAACACCGGGGAGCTGTTTTTT. Protein product: CASSEALVTNTGELFF.

Of note for this clonotype: Found in a library prepared for alpha chains, this beta chain is an off-target read, and its abundance has little meaning. The CDR3 sequence is CASSLSADTQYF. The CDR3 DNA is TGTGCCAGCAGCTTAAGTGCAGATACGCAGTATTTT. J is TRBJ2-3 and V is TRBV7-2; D is unresolved. V lost 2 bases to trimming and J lost 4 bases, with 4 bases between them. The CDR3 is 12 residues long. Germline V gene data show CDR1 as SGHTA and CDR2 as FQGNSA.

With regard to this clonotype: With the library built for alpha chains, this beta chain is off target and its frequency is not meaningful. The V and J genes are TRBV9 and TRBJ2-7; D possibly corresponds to TRBD1 (6 bases). With 0 bases removed from V and 6 bases from J, the gap between germline ends came to 13 bases. Germline V gene data show CDR1 as SGDLS and CDR2 as YYNGEE. The CDR3 loop spans 14 amino acids. The chain's CDR3 is CASSVAQGMGEQYF. The CDR3 DNA is TGTGCCAGCAGCGTAGCCCAGGGGATGGGCGAGCAGTACTTC.

With respect to this clonotype: Found in a library prepared for alpha chains, this beta chain is an off-target read, and its abundance has little meaning. The V gene is TRBV27, the J gene TRBJ2-7; 14 nucleotides match TRBD2. CDR3 size: 16 residues. CDR1 MNHEY and CDR2 SMNVEV come from the germline V gene (reference sequence). V lost 6 bases to trimming and J lost 1 base; unmatched junction nucleotides: 5. CDR3 in DNA: TGTGCCAGCAGCGGACTAGCGGGGGGCCGATCCTACGAGCAGTACTTC. It codes for CASSGLAGGRSYEQYF.

This clonotype was observed a few times. With the library built for alpha chains, this beta chain is off target and its frequency is not meaningful. This chain uses TRBV20-1 with TRBJ2-3; 10 bases line up with TRBD2. V gave up 6 bases and J gave up 1 base; unmatched junction bases: 10. CDR1 and CDR2 from the germline V gene are DFQATT and SNEGSKA (reference sequence). The CDR3 is made up of 16 amino acids. The CDR3 nucleotides are TGCAGTGCCCAGCGGGGTACTAGCGGGGGCACAGATACGCAGTATTTT. It specifies CSAQRGTSGGTDTQYF.